This T cell receptor (beta chain) was sequenced in a study of post-analysis software for immune sequencing data. Broader study findings: Multiple sclerosis was associated with a significant reduction in normalized Chao1 diversity relative to controls. By F measure, samples from a shared preparation batch strongly co-clustered. Controls had lower frequencies than patients of about 5 TRBV segments, which included TRBV5-6, TRBV5-1 and TRBV20-1.

The CDR3 sequence is 19 residues long. In germline, CDR1 is LGHNA, CDR2 YSLEER. Deletions cut 0 bases from V and 1 base from J, with 18 bases between. This clonotype was observed a handful of times. Its antigen is not identified. TCR beta libraries were prepared from cDNA with unique molecular identifiers. Each sample of about 0.95 to 11 million input T cells yielded roughly 500,000 cDNA molecules, so each molecule approximated one T cell. Via MiXCR, TCRdb re-called the PCR reads, giving one row per CDR3 protein. This sample has about 400,000 distinct CDR3 sequences, with about a third found just once.

The chain has TRBV4-3 and TRBJ2-2, with D unresolved. The TCR comes from a girl aged 10 to 17 with multiple sclerosis. Source material: blood. The CDR3 spells CASSQDRYGIARNTGELFF. Written as DNA, the CDR3 is TGCGCCAGCAGCCAAGACCGGTACGGTATCGCGAGGAACACCGGGGAGCTGTTTTTT.